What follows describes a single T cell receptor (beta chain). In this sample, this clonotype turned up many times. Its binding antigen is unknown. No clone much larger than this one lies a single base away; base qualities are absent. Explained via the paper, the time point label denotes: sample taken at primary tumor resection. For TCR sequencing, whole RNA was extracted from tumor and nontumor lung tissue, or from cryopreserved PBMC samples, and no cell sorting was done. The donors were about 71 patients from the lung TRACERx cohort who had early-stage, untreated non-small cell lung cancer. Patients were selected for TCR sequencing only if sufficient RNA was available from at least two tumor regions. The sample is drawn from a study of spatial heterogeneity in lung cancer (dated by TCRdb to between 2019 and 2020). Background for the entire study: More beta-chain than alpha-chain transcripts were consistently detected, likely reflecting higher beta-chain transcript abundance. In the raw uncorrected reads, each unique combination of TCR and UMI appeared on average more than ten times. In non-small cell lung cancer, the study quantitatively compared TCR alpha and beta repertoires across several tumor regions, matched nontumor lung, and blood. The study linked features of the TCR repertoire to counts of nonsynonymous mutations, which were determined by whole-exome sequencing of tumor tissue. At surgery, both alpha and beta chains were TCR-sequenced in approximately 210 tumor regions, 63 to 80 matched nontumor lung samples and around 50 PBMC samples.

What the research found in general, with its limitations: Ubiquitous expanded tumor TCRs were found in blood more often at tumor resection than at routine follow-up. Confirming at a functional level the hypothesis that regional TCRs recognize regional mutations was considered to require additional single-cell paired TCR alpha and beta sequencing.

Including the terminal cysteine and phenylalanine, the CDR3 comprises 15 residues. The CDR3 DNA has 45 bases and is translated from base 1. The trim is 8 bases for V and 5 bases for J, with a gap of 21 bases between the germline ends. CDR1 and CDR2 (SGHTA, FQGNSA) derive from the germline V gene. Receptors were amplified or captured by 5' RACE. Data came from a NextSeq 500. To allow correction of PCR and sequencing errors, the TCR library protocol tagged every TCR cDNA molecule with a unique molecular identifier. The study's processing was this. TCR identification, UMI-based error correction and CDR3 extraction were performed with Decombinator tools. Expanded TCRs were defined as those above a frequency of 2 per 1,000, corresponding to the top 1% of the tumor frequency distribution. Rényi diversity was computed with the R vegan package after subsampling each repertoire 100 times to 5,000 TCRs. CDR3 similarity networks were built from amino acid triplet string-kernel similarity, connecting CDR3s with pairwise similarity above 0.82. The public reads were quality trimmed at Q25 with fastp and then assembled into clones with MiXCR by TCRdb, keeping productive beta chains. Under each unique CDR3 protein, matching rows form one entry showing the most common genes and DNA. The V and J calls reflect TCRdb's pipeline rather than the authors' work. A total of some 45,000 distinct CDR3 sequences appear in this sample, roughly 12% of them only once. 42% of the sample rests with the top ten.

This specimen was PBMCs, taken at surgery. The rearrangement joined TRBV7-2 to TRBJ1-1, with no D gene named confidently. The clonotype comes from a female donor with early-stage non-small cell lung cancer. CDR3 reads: CASLAGRTRGTEAFF. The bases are TGTGCCAGCTTAGCAGGTCGGACCAGAGGAACTGAAGCTTTCTTT.